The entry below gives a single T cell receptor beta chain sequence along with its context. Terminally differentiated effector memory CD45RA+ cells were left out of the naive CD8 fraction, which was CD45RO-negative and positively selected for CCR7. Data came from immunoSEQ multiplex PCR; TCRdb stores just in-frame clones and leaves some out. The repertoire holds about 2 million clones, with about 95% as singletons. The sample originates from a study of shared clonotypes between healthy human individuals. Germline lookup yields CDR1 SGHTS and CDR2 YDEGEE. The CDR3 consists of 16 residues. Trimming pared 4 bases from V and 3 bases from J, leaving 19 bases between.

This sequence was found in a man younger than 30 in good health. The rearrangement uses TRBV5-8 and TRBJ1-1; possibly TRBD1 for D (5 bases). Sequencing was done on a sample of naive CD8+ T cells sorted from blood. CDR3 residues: CASSISVGMGDTEAFF. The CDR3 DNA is TGTGCCAGCAGCATATCTGTGGGGATGGGGGACACTGAAGCTTTCTTT.